The rows below give T cell receptor beta chains drawn from one sample of a study of regulatory T cells in long-lasting Graves disease. TCRdb reanalysed the multiplex PCR reads using MiXCR and keeps one entry per CDR3 protein. The table lists 350,000 to 500,000 distinct CDR3 sequences, roughly 21% of them singletons, with about 13% in the top ten. The sample in question was peripheral blood mononuclear cells (PBMCs), obtained when the disease was refractory, from a patient treated with antithyroid drugs. These receptor sequences come from a female donor with Graves disease. Each CDR3 is given with its conserved first and last residue. Fields, in order: J gene, D gene, V gene, clone size, CDR3 DNA, CDR3 protein. D genes are given only for firm matches. Expanded clones are given a class, and other clones once, few, many or no size at all.

TRBJ1-1 | . | TRBV10-3 | . | TGTGCCATCAGTGAGTCGTTGGGGGAGAACACTGAAGCTTTCTTT | CAISESLGENTEAFF
TRBJ1-2 | . | TRBV19 | many | TGTGCCAGTAGGGCAGGACCTCCGGATTATGGCTACACCTTC | CASRAGPPDYGYTF
TRBJ2-7 | . | TRBV20-1 | . | TGCAGTGCTGGGGGGATGACAAACTCGGAGCAGTACTTC | CSAGGMTNSEQYF
TRBJ1-5 | . | TRBV27 | many | TGTGCCAGCAGAGAGACGGAATATAGCAATCAGCCCCAGCATTTT | CASRETEYSNQPQHF
TRBJ2-7 | . | TRBV20-1 | few | TGCAGTGCTAGAGATGGTCGTAGCTCCTACGAGCAGTACTTC | CSARDGRSSYEQYF
TRBJ2-7 | . | TRBV5-6 | many | TGTGCCAGCAACCTACAGGGAACCTACGAGCAGTACTTC | CASNLQGTYEQYF
TRBJ2-2 | . | TRBV20-1 | . | TGCAGTGCTACTAGAAGTCAGGTCACCGGGGAGCTGTTTTTT | CSATRSQVTGELFF
TRBJ1-1 | . | TRBV19 | . | TGTGCCAGTATGCTGGGGACTGAAGCTTTCTTT | CASMLGTEAFF
TRBJ2-5 | TRBD2 | TRBV28 | many | TGTGCCAGCAGTCGATTTCAACGTCTAGCGGGAGGGCCTAAGACCCAGTACTTC | CASSRFQRLAGGPKTQYF
TRBJ2-2 | TRBD2 | TRBV9 | few | TGTGCCAGCAGCGTAGCTCTAGCGGTTAACACCGGGGAGCTGTTTTTT | CASSVALAVNTGELFF
TRBJ2-7 | TRBD1 | TRBV12-3/TRBV12-4 | many | TGTGCCAGCAGCGCGGGACAGGCGTCCTACGAGCAGTACTTC | CASSAGQASYEQYF
TRBJ2-2 | TRBD2 | TRBV2 | many | TGTGCCAGCACCTTAGCGGGAGTGACCACCGGGGAGCTGTTTTTT | CASTLAGVTTGELFF
TRBJ2-7 | TRBD2 | TRBV12-3/TRBV12-4 | . | TGTGCCAGCAGTCCCACCCTTGGGCGGGAGTACGAGCAGTACTTC | CASSPTLGREYEQYF
TRBJ2-7 | . | TRBV11-2 | many | TGTGCCAGCAGTCACCAGGGTTACTCCTACGAGCAGTACTTC | CASSHQGYSYEQYF
TRBJ1-4 | TRBD1 | TRBV12-3/TRBV12-4 | many | TGTGCCAGCAGTTTAGCCACAGGGGGCGATGAAAAACTGTTTTTT | CASSLATGGDEKLFF
TRBJ1-5 | . | TRBV6-1 | few | TGTGCCAGCAGTGAACTCCGCGGAGGGGGATATCCCCAGCATTTT | CASSELRGGGYPQHF
TRBJ2-7 | . | TRBV3-1 | . | TGTGCCAGCAGCCAAGACCAGACGGTCCACGGGTACGAGCAGTACTTC | CASSQDQTVHGYEQYF
TRBJ2-5 | TRBD1 | TRBV12-3/TRBV12-4 | many | TGTGCCAGCAGCGGACAGGAGGAAGAGACCCAGTACTTC | CASSGQEEETQYF
TRBJ2-7 | TRBD2 | TRBV5-1 | many | TGTGCCAGCAGCTTAGGGACTAGCGGCTCCTACGAGCAGTACTTC | CASSLGTSGSYEQYF
TRBJ2-5 | TRBD1 | TRBV6-2/TRBV6-3 | . | TGTGCCAGCAGTTACGGTACAGGGGGCCTCCAAGAGACCCAGTACTTC | CASSYGTGGLQETQYF
TRBJ2-1 | . | TRBV12-3/TRBV12-4 | . | TGTGCCAGCAGTTTAGCGCGTTTCGGTCACAATGAGCAGTTCTTC | CASSLARFGHNEQFF
TRBJ2-4 | TRBD1 | TRBV29-1 | . | TGCAGCGTTGAAGAGCAGTGGGACAGAAACATTCAGTACTTC | CSVEEQWDRNIQYF
TRBJ2-7 | TRBD2 | TRBV3-1 | few | TGTGCCAGCAGCCAAGGTAGCGGGAGGGCCAACGAGCAGTACTTC | CASSQGSGRANEQYF
TRBJ1-6 | TRBD1 | TRBV28 | few | TGTGCCAGCACCGAGACAGGGGACGGTTCACCCCTCCACTTT | CASTETGDGSPLHF
TRBJ1-1 | . | TRBV2 | many | TGTGCCAGCAGTGATCGGTACTTGAACACTGAAGCTTTCTTT | CASSDRYLNTEAFF
TRBJ1-1 | . | TRBV6-2/TRBV6-3 | few | TGTGCCAGCAGTTACTCCACCCAAGTGTCTGAAGCTTTCTTT | CASSYSTQVSEAFF
TRBJ2-1 | . | TRBV2 | . | TGTGCCAGCCGGGGTAGCGGTTCCTACAATGAGCAGTTCTTC | CASRGSGSYNEQFF
TRBJ2-2 | . | TRBV6-1 | . | TGTGCCAGCAGCCTCTGGTCCTACCACACCGGGGAGCTGTTTTTT | CASSLWSYHTGELFF
TRBJ1-2 | TRBD1 | TRBV2 | many | TGTGCCAGCATTCCGGGACAGGGAGGTGGCTACACCTTC | CASIPGQGGGYTF
TRBJ2-5 | . | TRBV5-4 | . | TGTGCCAGCAGCTCACGGTCACAGGGTACAGAGACCCAGTACTTC | CASSSRSQGTETQYF
TRBJ1-1 | . | TRBV24-1 | many | TGTGCCACCAGTGATTCGGGAGCTACTGAAGCTTTCTTT | CATSDSGATEAFF
TRBJ2-5 | . | TRBV6-5 | many | TGTGCCAGCAGTTACTCTGTGGAGCCTCAAGAGACCCAGTACTTC | CASSYSVEPQETQYF
TRBJ1-2 | . | TRBV20-1 | many | TGCAGTGCTAGTTGGTCCTCTGGCTACACCTTC | CSASWSSGYTF
TRBJ1-2 | . | TRBV19 | few | TGTGCCAGTAGAGTCGCGGACGGAGCTAACTATGGCTACACCTTC | CASRVADGANYGYTF
TRBJ1-2 | . | TRBV12-3/TRBV12-4 | many | TGTGCCAGCAGTCCTGGACTGGGAGACTATGGCTACACCTTC | CASSPGLGDYGYTF
TRBJ2-1 | TRBD2 | TRBV20-1 | . | TGCAGTGCTCTCAGAGAAGGACTAGCGAGTACTTACAATGAGCAGTTCTTC | CSALREGLASTYNEQFF
TRBJ1-4 | . | TRBV14 | many | TGTGCCAGCAGCCAACAGGGACGAGGGATTGAAAAACTGTTTTTT | CASSQQGRGIEKLFF
TRBJ2-6 | TRBD1 | TRBV25-1 | . | TGTGCCAGCAGAGCAGTTACAGGGGCTGGGGCCAACGTCCTGACTTTC | CASRAVTGAGANVLTF
TRBJ1-5 | TRBD1 | TRBV4-2 | . | TGTGCCAGCAGCCAATACAGGGGTATGGAAAGCAATCAGCCCCAGCATTTT | CASSQYRGMESNQPQHF
TRBJ2-2 | . | TRBV4-1 | . | TGCGCCAGCAGGGACGGAACGGCGTCGGCTACCGGGGAGCTGTTTTTT | CASRDGTASATGELFF
TRBJ2-5 | TRBD2 | TRBV5-8 | . | TGTGCCAGCAGCTCGGGCCGGGGAGGGAATGGAGAGACCCAGTACTTC | CASSSGRGGNGETQYF
TRBJ2-1 | TRBD2 | TRBV7-9 | . | TGTGCCAGCAGCTCAAGGACTAGCATCATCTTC | CASSSRTSIIF
TRBJ1-6 | . | TRBV2 | many | TGTGCCAGCAGTGATGAGGTTTGGTATAATTCACCCCTCCACTTT | CASSDEVWYNSPLHF
TRBJ2-2 | . | TRBV28 | many | TGTGCCAGCCGGGGACAGAACACCGGGGAGCTGTTTTTT | CASRGQNTGELFF
TRBJ2-5 | TRBD2 | TRBV13 | many | TGTGCCAGCAGCTTAGCTAACGCGGGAGGGGAGACCCAGTACTTC | CASSLANAGGETQYF
TRBJ2-1 | . | TRBV6-2/TRBV6-3 | . | TGTGCCAGCAGTTACTCCCCCAGCGGGTATGAGCAGTTCTTC | CASSYSPSGYEQFF
TRBJ2-7 | . | TRBV27 | many | TGTGCCAGCAGTAATAAAGTGGGAAGGTCCTACGAGCAGTACTTC | CASSNKVGRSYEQYF
TRBJ2-3 | . | TRBV18 | . | TGTGCCAGCTCACCACGGGACTCCTCAGATACGCAGTATTTT | CASSPRDSSDTQYF
TRBJ2-2 | TRBD1 | TRBV20-1 | many | TGCAGTGCTCGAGGGACAGGGGAGAACACCGGGGAGCTGTTTTTT | CSARGTGENTGELFF
TRBJ2-5 | . | TRBV7-8 | many | TGTGCCAGCAGCACCTGGGACTCCGCTTTTGAGACCCAGTACTTC | CASSTWDSAFETQYF
TRBJ2-7 | . | TRBV19 | . | TGTGCCAGTAGTATCGGGCTAGCTTCCTACGAGCAGTACTTC | CASSIGLASYEQYF
TRBJ1-5 | . | TRBV7-2 | many | TGTGCCAGCAGCTCGGGTCGACAGAATCAGCCCCAGCATTTT | CASSSGRQNQPQHF